What follows are 25 T cell receptor beta chains derived from one specimen sequenced in a study of blood T cell repertoires in COVID-19. Data came from immunoSEQ multiplex PCR; TCRdb stores just in-frame clones and leaves some out. The sample shows 240,000 or so clones, roughly 86% of them seen only once. Sequencing used PBMCs or T cells enriched from blood (not recorded which). These receptors were obtained from a woman in her forties or fifties who had recovered from COVID-19.

The rearrangement uses TRBV6-2 or TRBV6-3 and TRBJ2-1; 7 bases are shared with TRBD2. The CDR3 runs to 15 residues. J was trimmed by 8 bases and V by 4 bases; bases with no gene match: 11. Germline CDR1 is MNHEY and CDR2 is SVGEGT. CDR3 amino acids: CASSSWTSGPDEQFF. Written as DNA, the CDR3 is TGTGCCAGCAGTTCTTGGACTAGTGGGCCCGATGAGCAGTTCTTC.

This sequence joins TRBV24-1 and TRBJ2-1; 8 positions match TRBD1. Germline V gene lookup returns CDR1 KGHDR and CDR2 SFDVKD. The CDR3 is made up of 15 amino acids. Trimming at V came to 2 bases and at J to 7 bases, leaving 6 bases not matched to a gene. CDR3 sequence (DNA): TGTGCCACCAGTGATTCTCGGACAGGGATAAATGAGCAGTTCTTC. This translates into CATSDSRTGINEQFF.

V gene TRBV27 combines with J gene TRBJ2-2; TRBD2 matches 11 bases. Germline assignment: CDR1 MNHEY and CDR2 SMNVEV (reference sequence). The CDR3 runs to 13 residues. The V gene end was trimmed by 7 bases and the J gene end by 7 bases; junction bases not matched to a gene: 2. CDR3 residues: CASIGLAGGELFF. DNA for the CDR3: TGTGCCAGCATTGGACTAGCGGGCGGGGAGCTGTTTTTT.

This chain uses TRBV2 with TRBJ2-5, with D possibly TRBD1 on 5 matching bases. The CDR3 spans 15 residues. The germline V gene encodes CDR1 SNHLY and CDR2 FYNNEI. V lost 2 bases to trimming and J lost 5 bases, with 15 bases between them. The CDR3 region has the DNA TGTGCCAGCAGTGAAACCGAGATTGGGGCCGAGACCCAGTACTTC. Translating it yields CASSETEIGAETQYF.

The rearrangement uses TRBV9 and TRBJ2-2, with 8 bases identical to TRBD1. Unmatched junction bases numbered 1, after V lost 3 bases and J lost 0 bases. Germline CDR1 reads SGDLS; CDR2 reads YYNGEE. This CDR3 is 15 amino acids long. The CDR3 sequence: CASSGTGSNTGELFF. CDR3 sequence (DNA): TGTGCCAGCAGCGGGACAGGGTCGAACACCGGGGAGCTGTTTTTT.

This clone occurred a few times. The CDR3 region is CASRIQGTEAFF. DNA for the CDR3: TGCGCCAGCAGGATCCAGGGGACTGAAGCTTTCTTT. This chain joins TRBV5-1 and TRBJ1-1, with D perhaps TRBD1 (6 bases). This CDR3 has 12 amino acids. V was shortened by 5 bases and J by 5 bases, with 10 bases between the two germline ends. Germline CDR1 and CDR2: SGHRS and YFSETQ.

This chain uses TRBV28 with TRBJ2-2; 12 nucleotides line up with TRBD1. Trimming at V came to 7 bases and at J to 1 base, leaving 13 bases not matched to a gene. CDR3 length: 19 amino acids. Germline CDR1 and CDR2: MDHEN and SYDVKM. The chain's CDR3 is CASTKRGTGGLLNTGELFF. As DNA, the CDR3 is TGTGCCAGCACTAAGCGCGGGACAGGGGGCCTATTGAACACCGGGGAGCTGTTTTTT.

In its sample, this clone was seen once. This chain uses TRBV7-2 with TRBJ1-5; 7 bases line up with TRBD1. From germline, CDR1 is SGHTA and CDR2 FQGNSA. After removal of 5 bases from V and 3 bases from J, the junction contained 7 bases not matched to a gene. The CDR3 is 15 amino acids. DNA of the CDR3: TGTGCCAGCAGCGCAGTAGGGACAGACAATCAGCCCCAGCATTTT. Protein product: CASSAVGTDNQPQHF.

This clone is a singleton in its sample. This rearrangement joins TRBV30 to TRBJ1-1, with D perhaps matching TRBD1 (6 bases). This CDR3 spans 13 amino acids. V was pared by 0 bases and J by 9 bases, with 14 bases between. Germline CDR1 reads GTSNPN; CDR2 reads SVGIG (reference sequence). CDR3 amino acids: CAWSVTVGQKAFF. CDR3 DNA sequence: TGTGCCTGGAGTGTTACCGTAGGACAGAAAGCTTTCTTT.

The chain employs TRBV6-5 and TRBJ2-1; D gene ambiguous. Germline lookup yields CDR1 MNHEY and CDR2 SVGAGI. The CDR3 is made up of 15 amino acids. With 4 bases removed from V and 3 bases from J, the gap between germline ends came to 13 bases. The CDR3 DNA follows: TGTGCCAGCAGTTCGACTGGGTTGGGCTACAATGAGCAGTTCTTC. Translation gives CASSSTGLGYNEQFF.

J is TRBJ1-6 and V is TRBV15; D call uncertain. The V gene's germline CDR1 is LNHNV and CDR2 YYDKDF (reference sequence). V was trimmed by 1 base and J by 5 bases, leaving 15 bases between them. This CDR3 has 17 residues. In DNA form, the CDR3 reads TGTGCCACCAGCAGAGCCCTGCCCGGACTCAATAATTCACCCCTCCACTTT. It yields the protein CATSRALPGLNNSPLHF.

V usage is TRBV4-1 and J usage is TRBJ2-1; 9 bases agree with TRBD2. The germline V gene has CDR1 MGHRA and CDR2 YSYEKL. The J segment lost 1 base and the V segment lost 1 base, leaving 17 bases of the junction unmatched. The CDR3 is 21 residues long. The CDR3 DNA reads as TGCGCCAGCAGCCAAGGGGTAGCGGGAGCAAGGGCCCAAAGGTCCTACAATGAGCAGTTCTTC. This translates into CASSQGVAGARAQRSYNEQFF.

CDR3 loop: CASSYTQPTGAAYNSPLHF. The DNA of the CDR3 is TGTGCCAGCAGTTACACCCAACCGACAGGGGCCGCCTATAATTCACCCCTCCACTTT. The V gene is TRBV6-2 or TRBV6-3, the J gene TRBJ1-6; TRBD1 aligns across 8 bases. The CDR3 has 19 residues. V lost 2 bases, J lost 2 bases, and 11 bases stayed unmatched. Germline CDR1 reads MNHEY; CDR2 reads SVGEGT.

The J gene is TRBJ2-1, the V gene TRBV7-2; D perhaps matches TRBD1 (6 bases). The length of the CDR3 is 16 residues. Trimming stripped 1 base from V and 8 bases from J, with 18 bases between. The germline CDR1 and CDR2 sequences are SGHTA and FQGNSA. The chain's CDR3 is CASSLEDRIKIDEQFF. In nucleotides, the CDR3 is TGTGCCAGCAGCTTAGAGGACAGAATAAAAATTGATGAGCAGTTCTTC.

This clone has only a few counts. The CDR3 protein is CASSPPDMGRFYGYTF. The CDR3 region has the DNA TGTGCCAGCTCACCACCAGACATGGGGCGATTCTATGGCTACACCTTC. The V and J genes are TRBV18 and TRBJ1-2, with a possible D match to TRBD1 (5 bases). Germline V gene sequence: CDR1 KGHSH, CDR2 LQKENI. The V end lost 0 bases, the J end lost 4 bases, and 15 bases lay between the germline ends. This CDR3 region has 16 residues.

This clone was found a few times. The V call is TRBV7-2, the J call TRBJ1-3; perhaps TRBD1 as D (6 bases). The CDR3 loop spans 15 amino acids. Trimming pared 3 bases from V and 0 bases from J, leaving 9 bases between. Germline V CDR1 and CDR2: SGHTA, FQGNSA. The CDR3, as DNA: TGTGCCAGCAGCTTTACAGGGAGCTCTGGAAACACCATATATTTT. Translating it yields CASSFTGSSGNTIYF.

The chain links TRBV16 to TRBJ2-7, with a tentative D call TRBD1 (5 bases). The CDR3 extends over 15 amino acids. Per germline, CDR1 KGHSY and CDR2 FQNENV. The ends were cut back, 2 bases at V and 2 bases at J, with 13 bases in the middle. CDR3 DNA sequence: TGTGCCAGCAGCCAAGGTTCGATCAGGGCCTACGAGCAGTACTTC. Translating gives CASSQGSIRAYEQYF.

V usage is TRBV27 and J usage is TRBJ2-5, with 8 bases aligning to TRBD1. V lost 9 bases to trimming and J lost 2 bases; unmatched junction nucleotides: 5. Germline V gene lookup returns CDR1 MNHEY and CDR2 SMNVEV (reference sequence). The CDR3 has 13 residues. The CDR3 sequence is CASGDRGQETQYF. DNA for the CDR3: TGTGCCAGTGGCGACAGGGGACAAGAGACCCAGTACTTC.

The V call is TRBV11-3, the J call TRBJ2-7; TRBD2 matches at 9 bases. V lost 2 bases and J lost 1; bases outside the gene matches: 3. Per germline, CDR1 SGHNT and CDR2 YENEEA. There are 15 residues in the CDR3. In DNA, the CDR3 is TGTGCCAGCAGCTTATCTAGCGGGAATTCCTACGAGCAGTACTTC. Translating gives CASSLSSGNSYEQYF.

CDR3 loop: CASSQGGVAYGYTF. The DNA for the CDR3 is TGTGCCAGCAGCCAAGGCGGGGTGGCCTATGGCTACACCTTC. The chain carries TRBV3-1 (or the pseudogene TRBV3-2) and TRBJ1-2; no reliable D call. CDR1 is LGHDT and CDR2 is YNNKEL in the germline V gene (reference sequence). Trimming pared 1 base from V and 4 bases from J, leaving 10 bases between. This CDR3 comprises 14 residues.

This clone was detected only once. This rearrangement joins TRBV6-5 to TRBJ1-4, with 8 positions matching TRBD1. J was trimmed by 7 bases and V by 4 bases; bases with no gene match: 11. Germline CDR1 MNHEY, CDR2 SVGAGI. This CDR3 has 16 amino acids. Written as DNA, the CDR3 is TGTGCCAGCAGTTGGGGACAGGTTGACAACGGTGAAAAACTGTTTTTT. This translates into CASSWGQVDNGEKLFF.

This sequence joins TRBV6-2 or TRBV6-3 and TRBJ2-2; D not resolved. CDR3 size: 12 residues. Germline V gene lookup returns CDR1 MNHEY and CDR2 SVGEGT. With 5 bases removed from V and 4 bases from J, the gap between germline ends came to 5 bases. The DNA of the CDR3 is TGTGCCAGCAGTCTAGGCACCGGGGAGCTGTTTTTT. Amino acid sequence: CASSLGTGELFF.

This clone was seen only a few times. The V call is TRBV10-3, the J call TRBJ1-2; 9 bases are a match to TRBD1. The trim removed 5 bases at V and 4 bases at J, leaving 5 bases unmatched. CDR1 is ENHRY, CDR2 SYGVKD, per germline. The length of the CDR3 is 14 residues. The DNA of the CDR3 is TGTGCCATCAGTACTTCACAGGGGGCCTATGGCTACACCTTC. Translated, it gives CAISTSQGAYGYTF.

This sequence joins TRBV3-1 (or the pseudogene TRBV3-2) and TRBJ1-6; TRBD1 matches 7 bases. The CDR3 spans 14 residues. Germline assignment: CDR1 LGHDT and CDR2 YNNKEL (reference sequence). V shed 4 bases, J shed 6 bases, and the junction held 3 bases outside the gene matches. CDR3 amino acids: CASSLGQFNSPLHF. The DNA for the CDR3 is TGTGCCAGCAGCCTGGGACAGTTTAATTCACCCCTCCACTTT.

This clone was recorded once. The chain uses TRBV29-1 and TRBJ2-1; perhaps TRBD2 as D (5 bases). V lost 7 bases and J 0 bases, leaving 10 bases between the germline ends. Germline-derived CDR1 and CDR2 are SQVTM and ANQGSEA. The CDR3 sequence is 13 residues long. CDR3: CSAGYSSYNEQFF. Here the CDR3 DNA reads TGCAGCGCGGGATACAGCTCCTACAATGAGCAGTTCTTC.